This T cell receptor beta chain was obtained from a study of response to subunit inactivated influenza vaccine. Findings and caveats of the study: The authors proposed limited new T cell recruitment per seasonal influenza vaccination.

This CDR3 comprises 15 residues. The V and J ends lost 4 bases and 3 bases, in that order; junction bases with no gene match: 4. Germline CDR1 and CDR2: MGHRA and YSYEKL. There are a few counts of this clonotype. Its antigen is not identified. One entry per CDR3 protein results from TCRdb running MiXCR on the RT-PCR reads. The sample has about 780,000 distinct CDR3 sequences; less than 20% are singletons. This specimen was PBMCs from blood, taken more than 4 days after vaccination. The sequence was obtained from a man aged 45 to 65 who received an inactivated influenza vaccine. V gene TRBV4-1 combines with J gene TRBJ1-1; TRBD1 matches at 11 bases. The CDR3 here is CASSRGQGADTEAFF. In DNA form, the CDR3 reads TGCGCCAGCAGCCGAGGACAGGGGGCGGACACTGAAGCTTTCTTT.